This T cell receptor beta chain comes out of a study of blood T cell repertoires in COVID-19. The overall study: Whether acute or convalescent, the COVID-19 samples came from the United States, Italy and Spain. Sources were T cells, B-cell-depleted T cells, or PBMCs; the material itself was cDNA or gDNA.

CDR3 length: 15 amino acids. The V segment lost 4 bases and the J segment 2 bases; nucleotides outside the gene matches: 9. Germline V gene sequence: CDR1 SGHTS, CDR2 YDEGEE. How the authors handled the data: Estimation of nucleated cell counts was performed using reference gene primer amplification. Using immunoSEQ multiplex PCR, the repertoire was profiled, and TCRdb retains in-frame clones only, with some absent. D and trimming were read from the DNA, whereas the V and J calls and clone size are those reported in that table. The sample contains about 250,000 clones, around 83% of which appear only once.

The source of this sequence is a man aged 40-49 years with active or convalescent COVID-19. What was sequenced was peripheral blood. The chain links TRBV5-8 to TRBJ2-7; 7 nucleotides match TRBD2. This CDR3 is CASSPRGGEPYEQYF. The CDR3 DNA is TGTGCCAGCAGCCCCCGTGGGGGGGAACCCTACGAGCAGTACTTC.